The sequence of this T cell receptor (beta chain) was determined in a study of T cells after yellow fever vaccination. General study findings and limits: Abundant bulk-population clonotypes could contaminate the FACS-sorted repertoires.

Germline V gene data show CDR1 as MNHEY and CDR2 as SMNVEV (reference sequence). V was pared by 6 bases and J by 2 bases, with 8 bases between. This CDR3 is 12 amino acids long. TCRdb re-derived calls from the 5' RACE reads in MiXCR, one entry per CDR3 protein. The sample has 450,000 to 650,000 distinct CDR3 sequences, roughly 13% seen once; the top ten hold around 15%. This clonotype was observed a few times. No antigen is known for it. The J gene is TRBJ2-7, the V gene TRBV27; D remains unclear. The clonotype comes from a man aged 30 to 39 who received the YFV17D yellow fever vaccine. The source was PBMCs, collected on the day of the yellow fever booster vaccination. The DNA for the CDR3 is TGTGCCAGCAGAAGGTCCACCTACGAGCAGTACTTC. Encoded protein: CASRRSTYEQYF.